Below, 24 T cell receptor beta chains from the same sample are listed, as sequenced in a study of cytomegalovirus exposure and HLA in healthy donors. With 60 Vbeta and 13 Jbeta primers, the PCR was carried out. Clones were sequenced by immunoSEQ multiplex PCR, and TCRdb holds only the in-frame ones, with some missing. The sample shows around 130,000 clones, roughly 82% of them seen only once. Input material: PBMCs. The receptors were sampled from a woman between 18 and 30 years old in good health and CMV-seropositive.

This rearrangement joins TRBV28 to TRBJ2-2; 9 nucleotides match TRBD2. Germline CDR1 and CDR2: MDHEN and SYDVKM. The CDR3 loop spans 17 amino acids. Losses at the gene ends were 6 bases for V and 3 bases for J; bases not matched to a gene: 11. This chain's CDR3 is CASRPRELAGYTGELFF. DNA of the CDR3: TGTGCCAGCAGACCAAGGGAGCTAGCGGGGTACACCGGGGAGCTGTTTTTT.

The gene calls are TRBV11-1 and TRBJ2-6; D is undetermined. V shed 5 bases and J shed 2 bases, with 7 bases lying between them. The germline V gene encodes CDR1 SGHAT and CDR2 FQDESV (reference sequence). This CDR3 contains 14 residues. In DNA form, the CDR3 reads TGTGCCAGCAGCCCGTCCCCTGGGGCCAACGTCCTGACTTTC. Its translation is CASSPSPGANVLTF.

This chain joins TRBV11-1 and TRBJ2-5; perhaps TRBD1 as D (6 bases). The CDR3 is made up of 12 amino acids. V lost 6 bases, J lost 5 bases, and 10 bases lay in between. Germline CDR1 SGHAT, CDR2 FQDESV (reference sequence). In DNA, the CDR3 is TGTGCCAGCAGGCCTACAGGGGAGACCCAGTACTTC. Amino acids: CASRPTGETQYF.

On this clone itself: The junction departs from the called germline gene at one end, perhaps through a read error. V gene TRBV11-1 combines with J gene TRBJ2-5, with D uncertain. CDR3 size: 11 residues. Per germline, CDR1 SGHAT and CDR2 FQDESV (reference sequence). The DNA of the CDR3 is TGTGCCAGCAGCTTAGATGAGACTCAGTACTTC. Residues: CASSLDETQYF.

The chain recombines TRBV11-3 with TRBJ2-2; 11 nucleotides agree with TRBD1. Germline values: CDR1 SGHNT, CDR2 YENEEA. With 3 bases clipped from V and 7 bases from J, the junction kept 4 bases outside the gene matches. CDR3 length equals 15 residues. The CDR3 sequence: CASSLTGTGGGELFF. The CDR3 nucleotides read TGTGCCAGCAGCTTGACCGGGACAGGGGGCGGGGAGCTGTTTTTT.

The chain links TRBV5-6 to TRBJ1-1; 7 bases line up with TRBD1. The CDR3 has 15 residues. With 1 base clipped from V and 1 base from J, the junction kept 4 bases outside the gene matches. Germline V gives CDR1 SGHDT, CDR2 YYEEEE. CDR3 DNA sequence: TGTGCCAGCAGCTTGCCAGGGGGAGAGAACACTGAAGCTTTCTTT. Translated, it gives CASSLPGGENTEAFF.

The genes are TRBV4-1 and TRBJ1-1; maybe TRBD1 (5 bases). CDR3 length: 15 residues. With 4 bases removed from V and 2 bases from J, the gap between germline ends came to 14 bases. The germline V gene encodes CDR1 MGHRA and CDR2 YSYEKL. CDR3 sequence reads: CASSLGGSSNTEAFF. The CDR3 DNA sequence: TGCGCCAGCAGCCTCGGGGGGTCCAGTAACACTGAAGCTTTCTTT.

The chain is built from TRBV2 and TRBJ1-1, with no clear D. Germline CDR1 is SNHLY and CDR2 is FYNNEI. Trimming stripped 7 bases from V and 1 base from J, with 13 bases between. The CDR3 is made up of 14 amino acids. As DNA, the CDR3 is TGTGCCAGCACTTTAGATACTACGAACACTGAAGCTTTCTTT. Translation: CASTLDTTNTEAFF.

V usage is TRBV7-9 and J usage is TRBJ1-4; 7 bases match TRBD1. Germline values: CDR1 SEHNR, CDR2 FQNEAQ (reference sequence). The CDR3 spans 15 residues. The V and J ends lost 5 bases and 6 bases, in that order; junction bases with no gene match: 9. The CDR3, as DNA: TGTGCCAGCAGCCCCCGGAGAGGGGGCTATGAAAAACTGTTTTTT. Protein product: CASSPRRGGYEKLFF.

The V call is TRBV4-1, the J call TRBJ2-2, with TRBD1 matching over 8 bases. This CDR3 contains 15 residues. Trimming took 4 bases from V and 7 from J; bases not matched to a gene: 8. Germline assignment: CDR1 MGHRA and CDR2 YSYEKL. Here the CDR3 DNA reads TGCGCCAGCAGCCCGGACAGGGAAACGATCGGGGAGCTGTTTTTT. Protein: CASSPDRETIGELFF.

A single count supports this clone. The chain links TRBV28 to TRBJ1-1; D possibly corresponds to TRBD1 (5 bases). Trimming pared 3 bases from V and 3 bases from J, leaving 11 bases between. The CDR3 is 14 residues long. Germline assignment: CDR1 MDHEN and CDR2 SYDVKM. CDR3 amino acids: CASSFATGYTEAFF. The CDR3 DNA reads as TGTGCCAGCAGTTTCGCCACAGGATACACTGAAGCTTTCTTT.

The chain uses TRBV4-2 and TRBJ2-1, with 13 bases fitting TRBD2. The V gene's germline CDR1 is LGHNA and CDR2 YNFKEQ. Trimming took 0 bases from V and 7 from J; bases not matched to a gene: 3. CDR3 size: 16 residues. The CDR3 reads CASSQEGTSGVNEQFF. The CDR3 DNA reads as TGTGCCAGCAGCCAAGAGGGGACTAGCGGGGTGAATGAGCAGTTCTTC.

The chain carries TRBV30 and TRBJ2-5, with 9 bases matching TRBD2. The ends lost 5 bases at V and 0 bases at J; junction bases unmatched: 4. Germline CDR1 and CDR2: GTSNPN and SVGIG (reference sequence). The CDR3 extends over 14 amino acids. The CDR3 reads CAWWSGGNQETQYF. DNA for the CDR3: TGTGCCTGGTGGAGCGGGGGGAACCAAGAGACCCAGTACTTC.

This clone was detected a few times. V gene TRBV18 combines with J gene TRBJ2-7, with 7 positions matching TRBD2. Germline loops: CDR1 KGHSH, CDR2 LQKENI. The CDR3 spans 15 residues. With 2 bases clipped from V and 5 bases from J, the junction kept 9 bases outside the gene matches. The CDR3 coding sequence is TGTGCCAGCTCACCATTAATGGCGGGGGACCACGAGCAGTACTTC. It yields the protein CASSPLMAGDHEQYF.

The chain couples TRBV19 to TRBJ2-7, with a weak D call TRBD2 (5 bases). V lost 4 bases to trimming and J lost 2 bases, with 15 bases between them. The germline gives CDR1 LNHDA, CDR2 SQIVND (reference sequence). The CDR3 runs to 15 residues. The CDR3 region is CASSTYPGNTYEQYF. In DNA form, the CDR3 reads TGTGCCAGTAGTACATACCCCGGGAACACCTACGAGCAGTACTTC.

V and J are TRBV5-1 and TRBJ2-5, with a possible D match to TRBD1 (5 bases). This CDR3 has 16 amino acids. CDR1 and CDR2 (germline): SGHRS, YFSETQ. Between the trimmed V and J ends, which lost 4 bases and 1 base, there was a span of 17 bases. CDR3 bases: TGCGCCAGCAGCCGCCCCGTTCAGGGTCCCCAAGAGACCCAGTACTTC. Encoded protein: CASSRPVQGPQETQYF.

This clone was counted a single time. The rearrangement links TRBV5-4 to TRBJ2-3; TRBD2 matches at 9 bases. This CDR3 is 17 amino acids long. CDR1 SGHNT and CDR2 YYREEE come from the germline V gene (reference sequence). The ends lost 4 bases at V and 2 bases at J; junction bases unmatched: 11. CDR3 sequence reads: CASSRASAGGPTDTQYF. CDR3 DNA sequence: TGTGCCAGCAGCCGGGCGTCAGCGGGGGGCCCCACAGATACGCAGTATTTT.

This clone was counted a single time. The rearrangement links TRBV28 to TRBJ2-1; D might be TRBD2 (6 bases). Germline CDR1 reads MDHEN; CDR2 reads SYDVKM. CDR3 length equals 14 residues. V was cut by 8 bases and J by 0 bases, with 11 bases left in between. As DNA, the CDR3 is TGTGCCAGCCTAGCGTTTAGCTCCTACAATGAGCAGTTCTTC. This codes for CASLAFSSYNEQFF.

The genes are TRBV19 and TRBJ2-5; maybe TRBD1 (5 bases). This CDR3 region has 13 residues. The V gene lost 7 bases and the J gene lost 2 bases, with 11 bases spanning the gap. Germline CDR1 LNHDA, CDR2 SQIVND (reference sequence). The CDR3 here is CASNSRQQETQYF. The DNA of the CDR3 is TGTGCCAGTAACTCTAGACAGCAAGAGACCCAGTACTTC.

The J gene is TRBJ1-6, the V gene TRBV5-1, with D possibly TRBD1 on 5 matching bases. The CDR3 has 15 amino acids. CDR1 is SGHRS, CDR2 YFSETQ, per germline. Deletions cut 0 bases from V and 5 bases from J, with 9 bases between. CDR3 DNA: TGCGCCAGCAGCTTGGAGGGCAGGGATAATTCACCCCTCCACTTT. The encoded protein is CASSLEGRDNSPLHF. Filled out from reference TRBV5-1 and TRBJ1-6, the complete variable domain reads KAGVTQTPRYLIKTRGQQVTLSCSPISGHRSVSWYQQTPGQGLQFLFEYFSETQRNKGNFPGRFSGRQFSNSRSEMNVSTLELGDSALYLCASSLEGRDNSPLHFGNGTRLTVT.

V is TRBV18 and J is TRBJ2-1; 11 nucleotides match TRBD1. Germline V gene data show CDR1 as KGHSH and CDR2 as LQKENI. V was clipped by 4 bases and J by 5 bases; unmatched bases: 4. CDR3 length equals 15 residues. Here the CDR3 reads CASSQGQGANNEQFF. For the CDR3, the DNA is TGTGCCAGCTCACAAGGACAGGGGGCCAACAATGAGCAGTTCTTC.

The genes are TRBV6-5 and TRBJ2-7; TRBD1 matches at 9 bases. V shed 2 bases, J shed 7 bases, and the junction held 6 bases outside the gene matches. The CDR3 contains 14 residues. The germline V gene encodes CDR1 MNHEY and CDR2 SVGAGI. In DNA, the CDR3 is TGTGCCAGCAGTTACACTGGGACAGGGCGGGAGCAGTACTTC. Protein: CASSYTGTGREQYF.

The rearrangement uses TRBV7-2 and TRBJ2-7; no definite D call. V lost 1 base, J lost 5 bases, and 6 bases lay in between. CDR1 SGHTA and CDR2 FQGNSA come from the germline V gene. The CDR3 has 12 residues. The chain's CDR3 is CASSLDNDEQYF. The CDR3, as DNA: TGTGCCAGCAGCTTAGATAATGACGAGCAGTACTTC. Together with reference TRBV7-2 and TRBJ2-7, the CDR3 gives the full variable domain: GAGVSQSPSNKVTEKGKDVELRCDPISGHTALYWYRQSLGQGLEFLIYFQGNSAPDKSGLPSDRFSAERTGGSVSTLTIQRTQQEDSAVYLCASSLDNDEQYFGPGTRLTVT.

The V gene is TRBV6-5, the J gene TRBJ2-7; 7 nucleotides line up with TRBD2. The germline gives CDR1 MNHEY, CDR2 SVGAGI. The CDR3 has 14 residues. Losses at the gene ends were 5 bases for V and 2 bases for J; bases not matched to a gene: 6. This CDR3 is CASSPHGGTYEQYF. As DNA, the CDR3 is TGTGCCAGCAGTCCCCACGGGGGGACCTACGAGCAGTACTTC.